This TCR beta chain was identified during a study of cytomegalovirus exposure and HLA in healthy donors. Findings of the study overall: The listing of 150 or so TCR beta chains classed them as cytomegalovirus-associated.

In the case of this clone: Its antigen is as yet unknown.

With 60 Vbeta and 13 Jbeta primers, the PCR was carried out. TCRdb's copy holds only in-frame clones and misses some; the assay was immunoSEQ multiplex PCR. The sample holds some 160,000 clones. Germline V gene lookup returns CDR1 MGHDK and CDR2 SYGVNS. Trimming left V 5 bases short and J 0 bases short, with 16 bases between. This CDR3 has 17 amino acids. This receptor was obtained from a man aged 30 to 39 in good health and CMV-seronegative. This chain connects TRBV25-1 to TRBJ2-2; perhaps TRBD1 as D (5 bases). Material for sequencing was PBMCs. The CDR3 protein is CASSQARALPNTGELFF. The CDR3, as DNA: TGTGCCAGCAGTCAGGCCAGGGCACTTCCGAACACCGGGGAGCTGTTTTTT.